This TCR beta chain was obtained from a study of blood T cell repertoires in COVID-19. The length of the CDR3 is 16 residues. CDR1 is MDHEN, CDR2 SYDVKM, per germline. V shed 3 bases and J 2 bases; nucleotides not matched to a gene: 6. Sequenced by immunoSEQ multiplex PCR; TCRdb stores in-frame clones only, minus some. Of around 370,000 clones listed, 90% were seen once; the top ten hold 6.5% to 7%. Sequencing was carried out using peripheral blood. V is TRBV28 and J is TRBJ2-1; TRBD1 matches at 8 bases. The TCR sequence derives from a man younger than 35 with active or convalescent COVID-19. CDR3 residues: CASSFDRGNPYNEQFF. Here the CDR3 DNA reads TGTGCCAGCAGTTTTGACAGGGGAAACCCCTACAATGAGCAGTTCTTC.